Each of the 27 T cell receptor beta chains below was sequenced from the same sample in a study of OX40 agonist ivuxolimab in advanced cancers. Clones were read by immunoSEQ multiplex PCR, and TCRdb kept only the in-frame ones, dropping some. The table lists some 64,000 clones, roughly nine tenths of them singletons. The sample here was CD4+ or CD8+ T cells sorted from blood, taken in a trial of the OX40 agonist ivuxolimab. The receptors here all came from an adult with an advanced solid tumor such as melanoma, head and neck, liver or kidney cancer.

The chain has TRBV30 and TRBJ2-2; D remains unclear. This CDR3 contains 13 residues. Trimming left V 1 base short and J 6 bases short, with 9 bases between. Germline-derived CDR1 and CDR2 are GTSNPN and SVGIG (reference sequence). CDR3 residues: CAWSETRAGELFF. The CDR3 coding sequence is TGTGCCTGGAGTGAGACCCGCGCCGGGGAGCTGTTTTTT.

This clone turned up a few times. At the DNA level, this CDR3 is encoded by other sequences in the same sample as well. The CDR3 reads CASSLGNQPQHF. In DNA form, the CDR3 reads TGTGCCAGCAGCTTAGGGAATCAGCCCCAGCATTTT. The chain carries TRBV7-2 and TRBJ1-5; D is uncertain. CDR1 and CDR2 from the germline V gene are SGHTA and FQGNSA. Trimming took 1 base from V and 4 from J, leaving 2 bases between them. The CDR3 totals 12 residues.

This chain connects TRBV6-5 to TRBJ1-1; D is unclear. The CDR3 sequence is 13 residues long. Germline values: CDR1 MNHEY, CDR2 SVGAGI. The V end lost 8 bases, the J end lost 2 bases, and 12 bases lay between the germline ends. The CDR3 DNA follows: TGTGCCAGCCGTGGCGGGCCAAACACTGAAGCTTTCTTT. Protein sequence: CASRGGPNTEAFF.

This chain uses TRBV27 with TRBJ2-2; 14 bases are shared with TRBD2. Germline trimming cut 2 bases from V and 5 bases from J; bases unmatched to any gene: 10. Per germline, CDR1 MNHEY and CDR2 SMNVEV (reference sequence). This CDR3 comprises 19 residues. The CDR3: CASSLGFGLAGGRTGELFF. As DNA, the CDR3 is TGTGCCAGCAGTTTAGGGTTTGGACTAGCGGGGGGCAGGACCGGGGAGCTGTTTTTT.

The chain combines TRBV14 with TRBJ1-6, with D hard to call. CDR1 is SGHDN and CDR2 is FVKESK in the germline V gene. Trimming shortened V by 1 base and J by 9 bases, and 10 bases separated the two germline ends. This CDR3 comprises 14 residues. The chain's CDR3 is CASSQGGFSSPLHF. In DNA, the CDR3 is TGTGCCAGCAGCCAAGGAGGGTTTAGTTCACCCCTCCACTTT.

This chain joins TRBV2 and TRBJ2-4; 11 bases are shared with TRBD2. CDR1 and CDR2 from the germline V gene are SNHLY and FYNNEI. This CDR3 spans 19 amino acids. The trim removed 0 bases at V and 0 bases at J, leaving 7 bases unmatched. The CDR3 DNA follows: TGTGCCAGCAGTGAAGCGAGGACTGGGACTAGCGGAGCCAAAAACATTCAGTACTTC. This codes for CASSEARTGTSGAKNIQYF.

This chain uses TRBV30 with TRBJ1-3; perhaps TRBD1 as D (5 bases). V was pared by 4 bases and J by 3 bases, with 10 bases between. CDR1 and CDR2 (germline): GTSNPN, SVGIG (reference sequence). This CDR3 region has 13 residues. CDR3 sequence reads: CAWTGGRGNTIYF. In DNA, the CDR3 is TGTGCCTGGACCGGGGGACGTGGAAACACCATATATTTT.

The J gene is TRBJ1-1, the V gene TRBV10-2; 7 nucleotides line up with TRBD1. The V and J ends lost 6 bases and 4 bases, in that order; junction bases with no gene match: 5. The CDR3 sequence is 13 residues long. CDR1 WSHSY and CDR2 SAAADI come from the germline V gene. The DNA of the CDR3 is TGCGCCAGCAGCGTTGGGACAGTCACTGAAGCTTTCTTT. The encoded protein is CASSVGTVTEAFF.

This chain connects TRBV5-5 to TRBJ2-7; D remains unclear. Looked up from germline, CDR1 is SGHKS and CDR2 is YYEKEE (reference sequence). The CDR3 contains 13 residues. V lost 2 bases to trimming and J lost 1 base, with 7 bases between them. Here the CDR3 DNA reads TGTGCCAGCAGCTTTTACGGATCCTACGAGCAGTACTTC. This encodes CASSFYGSYEQYF.

The rearrangement joins TRBV4-2 to TRBJ2-1; 10 bases are a match to TRBD1. V lost 4 bases and J lost 7; bases outside the gene matches: 10. The CDR3 sequence is 16 residues long. Germline V gene data show CDR1 as LGHNA and CDR2 as YNFKEQ. The CDR3 DNA sequence: TGTGCCAGCAGCCGGACGGGACAGGGGCACCGGAATGAGCAGTTCTTC. Translation gives CASSRTGQGHRNEQFF.

The chain has TRBV11-1 and TRBJ1-4, with a possible D match to TRBD1 (5 bases). CDR3 length: 15 residues. Looked up from germline, CDR1 is SGHAT and CDR2 is FQDESV (reference sequence). Trimming cost V 5 bases and J 2 bases, with 12 bases left between them. CDR3 residues: CASSTFGATNEKLFF. CDR3 coding DNA: TGTGCCAGCAGCACCTTTGGGGCGACTAATGAAAAACTGTTTTTT.

Here the CDR3 reads CASSPQGGSSYEQYF. The CDR3 bases are TGTGCCAGCAGTCCCCAGGGCGGGAGCTCCTACGAGCAGTACTTC. This chain connects TRBV27 to TRBJ2-7; the match to TRBD2 covers 7 bases. CDR3 length: 15 amino acids. The trim removed 5 bases at V and 0 bases at J, leaving 7 bases unmatched. The germline gives CDR1 MNHEY, CDR2 SMNVEV (reference sequence).

The V and J genes are TRBV27 and TRBJ2-5; 9 bases are a match to TRBD2. Germline trimming cut 5 bases from V and 7 bases from J; bases unmatched to any gene: 11. Germline V lookup: CDR1 MNHEY, CDR2 SMNVEV (reference sequence). CDR3 length: 15 amino acids. CDR3 region: CASSISGGRVGTQYF. The CDR3 DNA reads TGTGCCAGCAGTATTAGCGGGGGCCGCGTGGGGACCCAGTACTTC.

The V call is TRBV7-3, the J call TRBJ2-7; no clear D gene. The CDR3 loop spans 13 amino acids. V dropped 1 base and J dropped 5 bases, with 9 bases sitting between them. Germline-derived CDR1 and CDR2 are SGHTA and FQGTGA. The CDR3, as DNA: TGTGCCAGCAGCTTAAGGGGTGCGGACGAGCAGTACTTC. Translated: CASSLRGADEQYF. The whole variable domain, remainder taken from reference TRBV7-3 and TRBJ2-7, is GAGVSQTPSNKVTEKGKYVELRCDPISGHTALYWYRQSLGQGPEFLIYFQGTGAADDSGLPNDRFFAVRPEGSVSTLKIQRTERGDSAVYLCASSLRGADEQYFGPGTRLTVT.

This clone was detected once. The V call is TRBV30, the J call TRBJ2-1; D remains unclear. V was pared by 4 bases and J by 7 bases, with 14 bases between. The V gene's germline CDR1 is GTSNPN and CDR2 SVGIG (reference sequence). This CDR3 contains 13 residues. The CDR3 spells CAWNKQAGNEQFF. In nucleotides, the CDR3 is TGTGCCTGGAATAAGCAGGCTGGAAATGAGCAGTTCTTC.

The chain uses TRBV11-2 and TRBJ2-5; D is uncertain. Per germline, CDR1 SGHAT and CDR2 FQNNGV. This CDR3 spans 14 amino acids. V dropped 2 bases and J dropped 5 bases, with 12 bases sitting between them. This CDR3 reads CASSLHLQGETQYF. The CDR3 bases are TGTGCCAGCAGCTTACATCTCCAAGGGGAGACCCAGTACTTC. Based on the CDR3 plus reference TRBV11-2 and TRBJ2-5, the full variable domain is EAGVAQSPRYKIIEKRQSVAFWCNPISGHATLYWYQQILGQGPKLLIQFQNNGVVDDSQLPKDRFSAERLKGVDSTLKIQPAKLEDSAVYLCASSLHLQGETQYFGPGTRLLVL.

The rearrangement uses TRBV19 and TRBJ2-1; 9 nucleotides agree with TRBD1. Germline CDR1 is LNHDA and CDR2 is SQIVND (reference sequence). This CDR3 region has 13 residues. V was pared by 8 bases and J by 8 bases, with 7 bases of the junction left unmatched. The CDR3 reads CASSGQGRHEQFF. The CDR3 DNA reads as TGTGCCAGTTCTGGACAGGGGAGACATGAGCAGTTCTTC. Full variable domain (remainder filled in from reference TRBV19 and TRBJ2-1): DGGITQSPKYLFRKEGQNVTLSCEQNLNHDAMYWYRQDPGQGLRLIYYSQIVNDFQKGDIAEGYSVSREKKESFPLTVTSAQKNPTAFYLCASSGQGRHEQFFGPGTRLTVL.

V usage is TRBV2 and J usage is TRBJ2-7; the D is unclear. Germline V gene data show CDR1 as SNHLY and CDR2 as FYNNEI. Trimming removed 7 bases from V and 3 bases from J, with 10 bases in between. The CDR3 consists of 12 residues. The CDR3 spells CASINARYEQYF. The CDR3 DNA is TGTGCCAGCATCAACGCGCGCTACGAGCAGTACTTC. Together with reference TRBV2 and TRBJ2-7, the CDR3 gives the full variable domain: EPEVTQTPSHQVTQMGQEVILRCVPISNHLYFYWYRQILGQKVEFLVSFYNNEISEKSEIFDDQFSVERPDGSNFTLKIRSTKLEDSAMYFCASINARYEQYFGPGTRLTVT.

The rearrangement joins TRBV27 to TRBJ1-6, with unresolved D. CDR1 and CDR2 from the germline V gene are MNHEY and SMNVEV (reference sequence). The CDR3 length is 15 residues. V dropped 2 bases and J dropped 13 bases, with 18 bases sitting between them. CDR3 residues: CASSLVAGASRPLHF. As DNA, the CDR3 is TGTGCCAGCAGTTTAGTGGCAGGAGCCTCTCGGCCCCTCCACTTT.

The rearrangement links TRBV13 to TRBJ2-7, with D tentatively TRBD1 (5 bases). The CDR3 sequence is 16 residues long. Looked up from germline, CDR1 is PRHDT and CDR2 is FYEKMQ (reference sequence). With 6 bases removed from V and 4 bases from J, the gap between germline ends came to 22 bases. CDR3 coding DNA: TGTGCCAGCAGTTCTGAACAGGCCCCAGTTAGGTACGAGCAGTACTTC. It encodes CASSSEQAPVRYEQYF.

Worth noting for this clone: Additional DNA sequences in this sample encode the identical CDR3. The V gene is TRBV6-6, the J gene TRBJ1-1; no reliable D call. This CDR3 has 11 residues. Germline V gene data show CDR1 as MNHNY and CDR2 as SVGAGI (reference sequence). Trimming shortened V by 10 bases and J by 1 base, and 7 bases separated the two germline ends. CDR3 amino acids: CATGPNTEAFF. The CDR3, as DNA: TGTGCCACCGGACCGAACACTGAAGCTTTCTTT.

The J gene is TRBJ1-3, the V gene TRBV6-1; 7 bases are shared with TRBD1. Germline CDR1 MNHNS, CDR2 SASEGT. The V gene end was trimmed by 4 bases and the J gene end by 2 bases; junction bases not matched to a gene: 5. The CDR3 runs 15 residues. The CDR3 spells CASSADRDPGNTIYF. The CDR3 DNA reads as TGTGCCAGCAGTGCTGACAGGGACCCTGGAAACACCATATATTTT.

The rearrangement joins TRBV19 to TRBJ1-2, with 11 bases lining up with TRBD1. V lost 7 bases, J lost 3 bases, and 10 bases stayed unmatched. Germline loops: CDR1 LNHDA, CDR2 SQIVND (reference sequence). This CDR3 region has 16 residues. The CDR3 DNA reads TGTGCCAGTACACCGGACAGGGGGCGCGGAGACTATGGCTACACCTTC. Its translation: CASTPDRGRGDYGYTF.

This chain connects TRBV29-1 to TRBJ2-2; 10 nucleotides align to TRBD2. Trimming cost V 7 bases and J 5 bases; bases outside gene matches: 4. Germline CDR1 SQVTM, CDR2 ANQGSEA. The CDR3 extends over 13 amino acids. CDR3 amino acids: CSAGLAQTGELFF. The CDR3 DNA reads TGCAGCGCGGGACTAGCGCAGACCGGGGAGCTGTTTTTT.

This chain joins TRBV19 and TRBJ2-3, with D possibly being TRBD1 (6 bases). The germline V gene encodes CDR1 LNHDA and CDR2 SQIVND (reference sequence). This CDR3 has 14 residues. Trimming took off 7 bases at V and 0 bases at J, with 11 bases between the two ends. In nucleotides, the CDR3 is TGTGCCAGTAAGGTGGGGGCCAGCACAGATACGCAGTATTTT. It yields the protein CASKVGASTDTQYF. The full variable domain, with the rest looked up from reference TRBV19 and TRBJ2-3, is DGGITQSPKYLFRKEGQNVTLSCEQNLNHDAMYWYRQDPGQGLRLIYYSQIVNDFQKGDIAEGYSVSREKKESFPLTVTSAQKNPTAFYLCASKVGASTDTQYFGPGTRLTVL.

The chain combines TRBV18 with TRBJ1-1, with 8 bases lining up with TRBD1. CDR1 and CDR2 (germline): KGHSH, LQKENI. The CDR3 is 18 amino acids. Germline trimming cut 3 bases from V and 5 bases from J; bases unmatched to any gene: 17. CDR3 nucleotides: TGTGCCAGCTCACCCCACCCCCTGGGACAGGTGGCGAGGACTGAAGCTTTCTTT. Its protein product is CASSPHPLGQVARTEAFF. The full variable domain, completed using reference TRBV18 and TRBJ1-1, is NAGVMQNPRHLVRRRGQEARLRCSPMKGHSHVYWYRQLPEEGLKFMVYLQKENIIDESGMPKERFSAEFPKEGPSILRIQQVVRGDSAAYFCASSPHPLGQVARTEAFFGQGTRLTVV.

The rearrangement links TRBV19 to TRBJ1-2, with TRBD1 matching over 7 bases. With V trimmed by 1 base and J by 2 bases, 7 bases remained unmatched. Per the germline V gene, CDR1 is LNHDA and CDR2 is SQIVND (reference sequence). The CDR3 is 16 amino acids. The CDR3 loop is CASSIATGAQNYGYTF. CDR3 DNA: TGTGCCAGTAGTATAGCCACAGGGGCGCAGAACTATGGCTACACCTTC.